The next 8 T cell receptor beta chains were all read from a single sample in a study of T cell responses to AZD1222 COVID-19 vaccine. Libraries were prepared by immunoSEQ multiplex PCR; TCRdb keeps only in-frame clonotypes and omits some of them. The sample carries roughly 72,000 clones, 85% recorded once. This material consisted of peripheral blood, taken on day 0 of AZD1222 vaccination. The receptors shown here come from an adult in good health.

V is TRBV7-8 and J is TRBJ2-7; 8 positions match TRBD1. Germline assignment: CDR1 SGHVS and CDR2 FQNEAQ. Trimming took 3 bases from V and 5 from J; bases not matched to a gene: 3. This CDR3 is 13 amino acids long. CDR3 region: CASSFGQGDEQYF. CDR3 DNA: TGTGCCAGCAGCTTTGGACAGGGCGACGAGCAGTACTTC.

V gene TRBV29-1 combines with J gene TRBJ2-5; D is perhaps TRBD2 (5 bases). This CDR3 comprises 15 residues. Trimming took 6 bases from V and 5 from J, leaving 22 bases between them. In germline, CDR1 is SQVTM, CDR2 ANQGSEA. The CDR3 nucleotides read TGCAGCGTCACAAACATCGCGAGGGTGAGGGAGACCCAGTACTTC. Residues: CSVTNIARVRETQYF.

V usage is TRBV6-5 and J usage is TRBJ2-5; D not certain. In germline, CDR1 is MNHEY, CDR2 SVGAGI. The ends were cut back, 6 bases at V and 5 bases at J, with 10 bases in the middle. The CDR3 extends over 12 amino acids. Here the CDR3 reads CASSPTRETQYF. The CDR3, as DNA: TGTGCCAGCAGCCCGACGAGGGAGACCCAGTACTTC.

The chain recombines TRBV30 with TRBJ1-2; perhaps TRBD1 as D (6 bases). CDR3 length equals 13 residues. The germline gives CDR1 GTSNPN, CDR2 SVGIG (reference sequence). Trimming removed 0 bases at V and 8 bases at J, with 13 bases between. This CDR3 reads CAWSVTGAYGYTF. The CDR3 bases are TGTGCCTGGAGTGTGACAGGCGCCTACGGCTACACCTTC.

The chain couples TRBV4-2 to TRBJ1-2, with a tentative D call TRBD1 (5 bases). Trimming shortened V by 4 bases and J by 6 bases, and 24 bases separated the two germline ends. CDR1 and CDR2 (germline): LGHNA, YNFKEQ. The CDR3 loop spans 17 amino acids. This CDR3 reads CASSPGTGPGHMNGYTF. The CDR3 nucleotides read TGTGCCAGCAGCCCGGGGACGGGACCCGGGCATATGAATGGCTACACCTTC.

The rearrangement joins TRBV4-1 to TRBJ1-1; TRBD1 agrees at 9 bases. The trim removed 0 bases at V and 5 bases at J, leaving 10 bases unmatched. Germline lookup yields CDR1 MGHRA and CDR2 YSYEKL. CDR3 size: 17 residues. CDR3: CASSQEAYRGRVTEAFF. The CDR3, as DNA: TGCGCCAGCAGCCAAGAGGCCTACAGGGGGCGAGTGACTGAAGCTTTCTTT.

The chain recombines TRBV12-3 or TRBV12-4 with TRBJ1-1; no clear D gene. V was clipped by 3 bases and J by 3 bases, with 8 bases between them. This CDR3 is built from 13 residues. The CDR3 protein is CASSFADYTEAFF. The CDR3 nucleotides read TGTGCCAGCAGTTTCGCGGATTACACTGAAGCTTTCTTT.

In DNA form, the CDR3 reads TGTGCCAGCAGCCCCCGGGGGGCGAACCAGTACTTC. This encodes CASSPRGANQYF. V gene TRBV11-2 combines with J gene TRBJ2-7; a weak D match, TRBD2 (7 bases). V lost 5 bases and J 10 bases, leaving 15 bases between the germline ends. This CDR3 is built from 12 residues. Germline V gives CDR1 SGHAT, CDR2 FQNNGV. The whole variable domain, filled in from reference TRBV11-2 and TRBJ2-7, reads EAGVAQSPRYKIIEKRQSVAFWCNPISGHATLYWYQQILGQGPKLLIQFQNNGVVDDSQLPKDRFSAERLKGVDSTLKIQPAKLEDSAVYLCASSPRGANQYFGPGTRLTVT.